The sequence of this T cell receptor (beta chain) was determined in a study of cytomegalovirus exposure and HLA in healthy donors. On the study more broadly: The study placed approximately 81% of its approximately 400 genotyped donors in the Caucasian-associated ancestry cluster. Notes on the study in general: More clonal expansion characterized HLA-associated TCR beta chains than equally common others in a later analysis. CMV serostatus was the only immune exposure information that was available.

As to this clone: The antigen is not known. An end of the junction differs from the germline gene, which may be a read error.

Germline assignment: CDR1 LNHDA and CDR2 SQIVND (reference sequence). The CDR3 is made up of 15 amino acids. The PCR was carried out with 60 Vbeta primers and 13 Jbeta primers. Method: immunoSEQ multiplex PCR; TCRdb's copy keeps in-frame clones and lacks some. The repertoire holds 85,000 to 90,000 clones, with around 74% as singletons. V gene TRBV19 combines with J gene TRBJ2-1, with 11 bases identical to TRBD1. The source of this sequence is a man in his thirties or forties in good health and CMV-seropositive. The specimen sequenced was PBMCs. Here the CDR3 DNA reads TGTGCCAGTAATATAGGACAGGGGGCGGCCTTGGAGCAGTTCTTC. Translated: CASNIGQGAALEQFF.